Below are 12 T cell receptor beta chains sequenced from a single sample in a study of PD-1 blockade in classical Hodgkin lymphoma. The patients all showed relapse after autologous stem cell transplantation, while their brentuximab vedotin exposure varied. The assay was immunoSEQ multiplex PCR, and TCRdb's table has in-frame clones only and misses some. The table includes some 95,000 clones, approximately 92% detected once. The sample was peripheral blood mononuclear cells (PBMCs), taken before the second cycle of nivolumab. These receptor sequences come from a human donor with classical Hodgkin lymphoma.

The rearrangement links TRBV2 to TRBJ1-2; D gene uncertain. The V gene's germline CDR1 is SNHLY and CDR2 FYNNEI. The CDR3 contains 13 residues. The V end was cut by 4 bases, the J end by 4 bases, with 10 bases between. The CDR3 loop reads CASSVALTYGYTF. The CDR3, as DNA: TGTGCCAGCAGTGTAGCACTAACCTATGGCTACACCTTC.

CDR3 sequence (DNA): TGTGCCAGCAGCTTAGCTGGGGACTATGGCTACACCTTC. Its protein is CASSLAGDYGYTF. The V call is TRBV7-6, the J call TRBJ1-2; D not certain. The length of the CDR3 is 13 residues. Germline V lookup: CDR1 SGHVS, CDR2 FNYEAQ. V lost 0 bases and J lost 3, with 5 bases in between. Combining the CDR3 with reference TRBV7-6 and TRBJ1-2 gives the whole variable domain GAGVSQSPRYKVTKRGQDVALRCDPISGHVSLYWYRQALGQGPEFLTYFNYEAQQDKSGLPNDRFSAERPEGSISTLTIQRTEQRDSAMYRCASSLAGDYGYTFGSGTRLTVV.

As DNA, the CDR3 is TGTGCCAGTAGTCGTCCAGGGTCGTCCAACACTGAAGCTTTCTTT. This translates into CASSRPGSSNTEAFF. The V and J genes are TRBV19 and TRBJ1-1, with D perhaps TRBD1 (5 bases). CDR3 length equals 15 residues. Per germline, CDR1 LNHDA and CDR2 SQIVND (reference sequence). V was shortened by 5 bases and J by 2 bases, with 15 bases between the two germline ends.

The chain links TRBV11-2 to TRBJ1-2; 10 positions match TRBD1. The CDR3 extends over 14 amino acids. Unmatched junction bases numbered 7, after V lost 5 bases and J lost 7 bases. Germline V CDR1 and CDR2: SGHAT, FQNNGV. CDR3 sequence (DNA): TGTGCCAGCAGCCAGCCGGGACAGGGGTCTGGCTACACCTTC. This codes for CASSQPGQGSGYTF.

This chain links TRBV19 with TRBJ2-1, with 9 positions matching TRBD2. The CDR3 is 15 residues long. V lost 5 bases to trimming and J lost 4 bases; unmatched junction nucleotides: 6. The germline V gene encodes CDR1 LNHDA and CDR2 SQIVND (reference sequence). The CDR3 spells CASSPGTSSYNEQFF. The CDR3 DNA is TGTGCCAGTAGTCCCGGGACTAGCAGTTACAATGAGCAGTTCTTC.

V usage is TRBV10-1 and J usage is TRBJ2-1, with D perhaps matching TRBD2 (6 bases). Trimming took 0 bases from V and 2 from J, leaving 17 bases between them. CDR3 length: 18 residues. Germline CDR1 WNHNN, CDR2 SYGVQD (reference sequence). The CDR3 DNA reads as TGCGCCAGCAGTGAGTCGATCGCCCGGGAGTTCGCCTACAATGAGCAGTTCTTC. This codes for CASSESIAREFAYNEQFF.

This rearrangement joins TRBV6-5 to TRBJ2-5, with a weak D call TRBD1 (6 bases). Trimming removed 4 bases from V and 5 bases from J, with 14 bases in between. CDR1 MNHEY and CDR2 SVGAGI come from the germline V gene. The CDR3 has 14 amino acids. The CDR3: CASSSGTNKETQYF. The CDR3 nucleotides read TGTGCCAGCAGTTCCGGGACAAATAAGGAGACCCAGTACTTC.

This chain links TRBV5-1 with TRBJ2-1; TRBD1 is a possible D gene (6 bases). The CDR3 consists of 15 residues. Trimming shortened V by 3 bases and J by 7 bases, and 17 bases separated the two germline ends. Per the germline V gene, CDR1 is SGHRS and CDR2 is YFSETQ. DNA of the CDR3: TGCGCCAGCAGCTACCCAGGGGCGCCGGATAATGAGCAGTTCTTC. This encodes CASSYPGAPDNEQFF.

The chain links TRBV12-5 to TRBJ2-5, with TRBD2 identical over 15 bases. The germline V gene has CDR1 LGHNT and CDR2 FRNRAP. J lost 1 base, V lost 3 bases, and 6 bases had no gene match. This CDR3 is 18 amino acids long. The CDR3 region is CASGLGLAGGPVQETQYF. The CDR3, as DNA: TGTGCTAGTGGTTTAGGACTAGCGGGGGGGCCTGTCCAAGAGACCCAGTACTTC. Full variable domain (outside the CDR3, taken from reference TRBV12-5 and TRBJ2-5): DARVTQTPRHKVTEMGQEVTMRCQPILGHNTVFWYRQTMMQGLELLAYFRNRAPLDDSGMPKDRFSAEMPDATLATLKIQPSEPRDSAVYFCASGLGLAGGPVQETQYFGPGTRLLVL.

This clone was recorded only once. V usage is TRBV6-5 and J usage is TRBJ2-5; TRBD1 matches 9 bases. Germline V gives CDR1 MNHEY, CDR2 SVGAGI. The CDR3 is made up of 14 amino acids. Germline trimming cut 4 bases from V and 6 bases from J; bases unmatched to any gene: 6. In DNA form, the CDR3 reads TGTGCCAGCAGTTGGGACAGGGAGACGCAGACCCAGTACTTC. It codes for CASSWDRETQTQYF.

This chain connects TRBV28 to TRBJ1-1; no clear D. V was cut by 6 bases and J by 7 bases, with 18 bases left in between. This CDR3 comprises 14 residues. The germline V gene has CDR1 MDHEN and CDR2 SYDVKM. The CDR3 bases are TGTGCCAGCAGCCTAGCATCCATCGACCTTGAAGCTTTCTTT. Protein sequence: CASSLASIDLEAFF.

The chain employs TRBV5-1 and TRBJ2-7; the D gene is possibly TRBD2 (6 bases). The CDR3 has 13 amino acids. Trimming removed 4 bases from V and 4 bases from J, with 12 bases in between. Looked up from germline, CDR1 is SGHRS and CDR2 is YFSETQ. In DNA, the CDR3 is TGCGCCAGCAGCGGCGGGACTTCTTACGAGCAGTACTTC. As protein: CASSGGTSYEQYF.